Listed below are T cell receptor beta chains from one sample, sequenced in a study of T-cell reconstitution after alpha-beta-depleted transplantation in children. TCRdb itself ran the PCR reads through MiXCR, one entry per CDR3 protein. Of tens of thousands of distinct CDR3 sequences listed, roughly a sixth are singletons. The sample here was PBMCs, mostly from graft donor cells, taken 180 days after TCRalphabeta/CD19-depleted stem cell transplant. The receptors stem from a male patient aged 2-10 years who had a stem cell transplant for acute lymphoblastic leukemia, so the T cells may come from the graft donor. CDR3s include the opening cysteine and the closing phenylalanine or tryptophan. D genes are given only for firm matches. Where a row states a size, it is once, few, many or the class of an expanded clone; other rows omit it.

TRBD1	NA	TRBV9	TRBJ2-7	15	CASSPGQGLRYEQYF	TGTGCCAGCAGCCCGGGACAGGGTCTTAGGTACGAGCAGTACTTC
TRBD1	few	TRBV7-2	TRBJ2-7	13	CASSQDRGAEQYF	TGTGCCAGCAGCCAGGACAGGGGCGCCGAGCAGTACTTC
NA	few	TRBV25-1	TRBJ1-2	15	CASSGAGRGSYGYTF	TGTGCCAGCAGTGGGGCCGGACGGGGTTCTTATGGCTACACCTTC
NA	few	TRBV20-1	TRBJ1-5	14	CSAEGQGFSQPQHF	TGCAGTGCCGAGGGGCAGGGCTTCTCTCAGCCCCAGCATTTT
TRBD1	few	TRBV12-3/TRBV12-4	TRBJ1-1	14	CASTLQGADTEAFF	TGTGCCAGCACCCTACAGGGGGCGGACACTGAAGCTTTCTTT
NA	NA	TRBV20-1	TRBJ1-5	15	CSAREIGGVNQPQHF	TGCAGTGCTCGGGAGATTGGGGGGGTCAATCAGCCCCAGCATTTT
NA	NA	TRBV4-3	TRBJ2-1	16	CASSQDKASTYNEQFF	TGCGCCAGCAGCCAAGACAAGGCCTCTACCTACAATGAGCAGTTCTTC
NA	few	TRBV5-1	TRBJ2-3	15	CASSFRHPRQDTQYF	TGCGCCAGCAGCTTTCGCCACCCTCGGCAAGATACGCAGTATTTT
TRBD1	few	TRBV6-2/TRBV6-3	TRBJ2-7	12	CASTQGFYEQYF	TGTGCCAGCACACAGGGGTTCTACGAGCAGTACTTC
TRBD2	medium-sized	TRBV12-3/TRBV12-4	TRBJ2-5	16	CASSKLGTSDAETQYF	TGTGCCAGCAGCAAACTGGGGACTAGCGACGCAGAGACCCAGTACTTC
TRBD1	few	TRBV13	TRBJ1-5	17	CASSPRVGTGEDQPQHF	TGTGCCAGCAGCCCCCGAGTCGGGACAGGGGAGGATCAGCCCCAGCATTTT
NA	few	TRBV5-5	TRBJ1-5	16	CASSFSGLGGNQPQHF	TGTGCCAGCAGCTTCTCGGGACTGGGGGGCAATCAGCCCCAGCATTTT
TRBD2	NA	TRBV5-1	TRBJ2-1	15	CASSFSGGTNNEQFF	TGCGCCAGCAGCTTTAGCGGGGGTACTAACAATGAGCAGTTCTTC
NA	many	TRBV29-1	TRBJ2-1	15	CSVEVGSGPYNEQFF	TGCAGCGTTGAAGTGGGGTCAGGGCCCTACAATGAGCAGTTCTTC
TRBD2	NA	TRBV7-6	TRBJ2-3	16	CASSPSGGASTDTQYF	TGTGCCAGCAGCCCGAGCGGGGGGGCTAGCACAGATACGCAGTATTTT
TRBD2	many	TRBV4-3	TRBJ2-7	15	CASSPGLAETYEQYF	TGCGCCAGCAGCCCGGGACTAGCTGAAACCTACGAGCAGTACTTC
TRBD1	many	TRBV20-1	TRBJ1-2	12	CSARQGNYGYTF	TGCAGTGCCAGACAGGGGAACTATGGCTACACCTTC
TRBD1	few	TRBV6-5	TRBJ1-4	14	CASSHRGQYEKLFF	TGTGCCAGCAGTCACAGGGGGCAGTATGAAAAACTGTTTTTT
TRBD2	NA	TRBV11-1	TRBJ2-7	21	CASSLVRPGLAGSPGAYEQYF	TGTGCCAGCAGCTTAGTTCGACCGGGACTAGCGGGATCTCCCGGGGCCTACGAGCAGTACTTC
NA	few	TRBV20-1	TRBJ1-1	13	CSASLVANTEAFF	TGCAGTGCTAGTTTGGTAGCGAACACTGAAGCTTTCTTT
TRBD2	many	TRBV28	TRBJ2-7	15	CASSLMREGPHEQYF	TGTGCCAGCAGTTTGATGCGGGAGGGTCCCCACGAGCAGTACTTC
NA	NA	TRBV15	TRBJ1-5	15	CATSRDKGVNQPQHF	TGTGCCACCAGCAGAGATAAAGGGGTCAATCAGCCCCAGCATTTT
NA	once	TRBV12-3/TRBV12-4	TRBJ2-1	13	CASRPSGNNEQFF	TGTGCCAGCAGGCCTTCTGGCAACAATGAGCAGTTCTTC
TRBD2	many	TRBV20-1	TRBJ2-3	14	CSARSWGGTDTQYF	TGCAGTGCTAGGAGCTGGGGGGGGACAGATACGCAGTATTTT
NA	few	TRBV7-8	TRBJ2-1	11	CASSPGGSKFF	TGTGCCAGCAGCCCCGGAGGGTCGAAGTTCTTC
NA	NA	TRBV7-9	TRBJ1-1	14	CASSFQGLNTEAFF	TGTGCCAGCAGCTTTCAGGGGCTGAACACTGAAGCTTTCTTT
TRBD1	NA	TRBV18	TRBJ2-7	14	CASSLGTGPYEQYF	TGTGCCAGCTCACTCGGGACAGGCCCCTACGAGCAGTACTTC
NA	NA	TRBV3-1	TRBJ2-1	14	CASSPDIGALHSFF	TGTGCCAGCAGCCCGGACATAGGAGCCCTTCACTCGTTCTTC